These 13 T cell receptor beta chains were all obtained from the same sample, sequenced in a study of beta chain features in type 1 diabetes (dated by TCRdb to the late 2010s). Library creation used the immunoSEQ multiplex PCR assay. The entire isolated RNA was reverse transcribed using the High Capacity cDNA Reverse Transcription Kit, and thus expressed TCRB transcripts were sequenced. TCRdb holds this immuneACCESS table with in-frame rearrangements only. Some clones are missing; in checked studies, unresolved V genes explain under half, and the rest has no known cause. This sample has around 330,000 clones in its table, and 8% to 13% of those were observed once. The ten top clones hold 0.015% of the sample. The material sequenced was naive CD4+ T cells from blood. The meaning of the sample's cell subset or site label: true naive CD4+ T cells. Every receptor here comes from a woman aged 25 to 39 in good health.

In its sample, this clone was seen a few times. The genes are TRBV9 and TRBJ2-7; D is perhaps TRBD2 (6 bases). The CDR3 contains 13 residues. The germline V and J ends were trimmed by 4 bases and 7 bases, with 15 bases remaining between them. Germline loops: CDR1 SGDLS, CDR2 YYNGEE. The CDR3 loop reads CASSPSDGTEQYF. The CDR3 DNA reads as TGTGCCAGCAGCCCTAGCGACGGGACTGAGCAGTACTTC. The full variable domain, completed using reference TRBV9 and TRBJ2-7, is DSGVTQTPKHLITATGQRVTLRCSPRSGDLSVYWYQQSLDQGLQFLIQYYNGEERAKGNILERFSAQQFPDLHSELNLSSLELGDSALYFCASSPSDGTEQYFGPGTRLTVT.

This clone was found a few times. CDR3 region: CASSTYRGEQYF. DNA of the CDR3: TGTGCCAGCAGCACCTACAGGGGCGAGCAGTACTTC. This chain links TRBV7-9 with TRBJ2-7; 7 bases line up with TRBD1. The CDR3 has 12 amino acids. CDR1 is SEHNR and CDR2 is FQNEAQ in the germline V gene (reference sequence). J gave up 6 bases and V 5 bases, and 4 bases lay outside the gene matches.

The chain employs TRBV30 and TRBJ2-1; 10 nucleotides match TRBD1. From germline, CDR1 is GTSNPN and CDR2 SVGIG (reference sequence). The CDR3 spans 16 residues. Germline trimming cut 1 base from V and 4 bases from J; bases unmatched to any gene: 7. CDR3 nucleotide sequence: TGTGCCTGGAGTGGCGACCGGGACAGGGGTTACAATGAGCAGTTCTTC. It is translated as CAWSGDRDRGYNEQFF. The entire variable domain, with the rest obtained from reference TRBV30 and TRBJ2-1, is as follows: SQTIHQWPATLVQPVGSPLSLECTVEGTSNPNLYWYRQAAGRGLQLLFYSVGIGQISSEVPQNLSASRPQDRQFILSSKKLLLSDSGFYLCAWSGDRDRGYNEQFFGPGTRLTVL.

J is TRBJ2-5 and V is TRBV29-1; possibly TRBD1 for D (6 bases). The V gene lost 3 bases and the J gene lost 1 base, with 15 bases spanning the gap. The length of the CDR3 is 15 residues. Per the germline V gene, CDR1 is SQVTM and CDR2 is ANQGSEA. The DNA of the CDR3 is TGCAGCGTTGAGGGGGCAACAGGGATCCAAGAGACCCAGTACTTC. Translation gives CSVEGATGIQETQYF.

The CDR3 bases are TGCGCCAGCAGCCATCATAGCGGGAACTCCTACGAGCAGTACTTC. Its protein product is CASSHHSGNSYEQYF. The chain couples TRBV4-3 to TRBJ2-7; 8 positions agree with TRBD2. This CDR3 has 15 amino acids. CDR1 LGHNA and CDR2 YSLEER come from the germline V gene. V gave up 3 bases and J gave up 0 bases; unmatched junction bases: 4.

The CDR3 sequence: CASSPTGAEYEQYF. CDR3 sequence (DNA): TGTGCCAGCAGTCCTACAGGGGCGGAATACGAGCAGTACTTC. V and J are TRBV6-5 and TRBJ2-7; 7 nucleotides agree with TRBD1. The CDR3 contains 14 residues. CDR1 and CDR2 from the germline V gene are MNHEY and SVGAGI. V shed 5 bases and J 4 bases; nucleotides not matched to a gene: 8.

The chain is built from TRBV5-4 and TRBJ1-1; D is unclear. V lost 4 bases and J lost 6, with 19 bases in between. CDR3 length equals 15 residues. Per the germline V gene, CDR1 is SGHNT and CDR2 is YYREEE (reference sequence). The DNA for the CDR3 is TGTGCCAGCAGCCCGCGCGGGAGTTCGAGCCCTGAAGCTTTCTTT. This encodes CASSPRGSSSPEAFF. Filled out from reference TRBV5-4 and TRBJ1-1, the complete variable domain reads ETGVTQSPTHLIKTRGQQVTLRCSSQSGHNTVSWYQQALGQGPQFIFQYYREEENGRGNFPPRFSGLQFPNYSSELNVNALELDDSALYLCASSPRGSSSPEAFFGQGTRLTVV.

This chain connects TRBV28 to TRBJ1-5; 9 positions agree with TRBD1. Germline loops: CDR1 MDHEN, CDR2 SYDVKM. The CDR3 is 15 amino acids. V trimming: 7 bases; J trimming: 9 bases; junction bases outside the gene matches: 13. CDR3 residues: CASIEGGQGDGPQHF. The CDR3 nucleotides are TGTGCCAGCATCGAGGGGGGACAGGGCGATGGGCCCCAGCATTTT.

This clone was picked up a small number of times. This chain connects TRBV28 to TRBJ2-3; 10 positions match TRBD1. Trimming removed 5 bases from V and 4 bases from J; junction bases left unmatched: 3. CDR1 MDHEN and CDR2 SYDVKM come from the germline V gene. The CDR3 runs to 14 residues. The CDR3 is CASSLDRGADTQYF. As DNA, the CDR3 is TGTGCCAGCAGTCTGGACAGGGGGGCAGATACGCAGTATTTT.

In this sample, this clone turned up a few times. The chain links TRBV7-2 to TRBJ2-5; 9 bases fit TRBD1. The CDR3 consists of 15 residues. The junction had 9 bases not matched to a gene; V was cut back by 6 bases and J by 4 bases. Germline CDR1 reads SGHTA; CDR2 reads FQGNSA. The CDR3 DNA reads TGTGCCAGCAGTTACCAGACAGGGGGTGGAGAGACCCAGTACTTC. Its translation is CASSYQTGGGETQYF. Full variable domain (missing parts from reference TRBV7-2 and TRBJ2-5): GAGVSQSPSNKVTEKGKDVELRCDPISGHTALYWYRQSLGQGLEFLIYFQGNSAPDKSGLPSDRFSAERTGGSVSTLTIQRTQQEDSAVYLCASSYQTGGGETQYFGPGTRLLVL.

V usage is TRBV28 and J usage is TRBJ1-5; D perhaps matches TRBD1 (6 bases). With 6 bases removed from V and 8 bases from J, the gap between germline ends came to 20 bases. Germline CDR1 is MDHEN and CDR2 is SYDVKM. The CDR3 loop spans 15 amino acids. The CDR3: CASRGGGGSIKPQHF. The CDR3 coding sequence is TGTGCCAGCAGAGGGGGAGGGGGTTCAATCAAGCCCCAGCATTTT.

The J gene is TRBJ2-5, the V gene TRBV4-2; D unresolved. The germline V gene has CDR1 LGHNA and CDR2 YNFKEQ. V was shortened by 4 bases and J by 2 bases, with 14 bases between the two germline ends. The CDR3 is 15 amino acids. CDR3 bases: TGTGCCAGCAGCCGGTTAGGAGTTGAACAAGAGACCCAGTACTTC. It is translated as CASSRLGVEQETQYF.

The chain carries TRBV9 and TRBJ2-1; 7 nucleotides agree with TRBD1. Per the germline V gene, CDR1 is SGDLS and CDR2 is YYNGEE. CDR3 length: 17 amino acids. V was clipped by 0 bases and J by 4 bases; unmatched bases: 10. In DNA form, the CDR3 reads TGTGCCAGCAGCGTAGCTACCCGGGACAGAGGATACAATGAGCAGTTCTTC. Its translation: CASSVATRDRGYNEQFF.